The clone carrying this T cell receptor (beta chain) appeared a few times. Antigen unknown. The data were taken from a study of beta chain features in type 1 diabetes. General study findings and limits: Naive, central memory and Treg TCRB repertoires appeared more alike in patients than in healthy donors.

The sequenced template was cDNA made from the entire isolated RNA. Assay: immunoSEQ multiplex PCR; the TCRdb copy retains only in-frame clones and omits some. In the table there are around 310,000 clones, roughly 11% of which are singletons. After removal of 0 bases from V and 4 bases from J, the junction contained 5 bases not matched to a gene. The CDR3 is made up of 16 amino acids. Germline CDR1 LNHNV, CDR2 YYDKDF (reference sequence). This sequence originates from a young woman in good health. The sequenced sample was naive CD4+ T cells from blood. V usage is TRBV15 and J usage is TRBJ1-4, with TRBD1 identical over 7 bases. For the CDR3, the DNA is TGTGCCACCAGCAGAGACACAGGGGCCCTTAATGAAAAACTGTTTTTT. Its translation is CATSRDTGALNEKLFF.